Below, 30 T cell receptor beta chains from the same sample are listed, as sequenced in a study of shared clonotypes between healthy human individuals. Only in-frame clones appear in the TCRdb table, and some are missing; sequencing was by immunoSEQ multiplex PCR. Of around 430,000 clones listed, roughly 77% are singletons. Material: PBMCs. These receptors were taken from a woman aged 40 to 50 in good health. Some clones in this sample may be carry-over from other donors' samples.

V and J are TRBV4-3 and TRBJ1-3; D is unresolved. Germline V lookup: CDR1 LGHNA, CDR2 YSLEER. V dropped 0 bases and J dropped 0 bases, with 6 bases sitting between them. The CDR3 length is 15 residues. The CDR3 nucleotides are TGCGCCAGCAGCCAAGATTTAGCCTCTGGAAACACCATATATTTT. It codes for CASSQDLASGNTIYF.

The gene calls are TRBV18 and TRBJ1-4; D unresolved. Trimming took off 0 bases at V and 4 bases at J, with 12 bases between the two ends. Germline loops: CDR1 KGHSH, CDR2 LQKENI. CDR3 size: 16 residues. The CDR3 DNA reads TGTGCCAGCTCACCACCGGGTAACCCTTTTAATGAAAAACTGTTTTTT. This translates into CASSPPGNPFNEKLFF.

As DNA, the CDR3 is TGCAGCGTTGAAGGAGGGCAGGGAGTCTACGAGCAGTACTTC. It yields the protein CSVEGGQGVYEQYF. The chain joins TRBV29-1 to TRBJ2-7; D is perhaps TRBD1 or TRBD2 (5 bases each). The V gene lost 1 base and the J gene lost 3 bases, with 13 bases spanning the gap. In germline, CDR1 is SQVTM, CDR2 ANQGSEA. The CDR3 has 14 amino acids.

This clone was seen only a few times. The chain carries TRBV7-9 and TRBJ2-3; 9 positions match TRBD1. CDR1 and CDR2 from the germline V gene are SEHNR and FQNEAQ (reference sequence). The CDR3 spans 14 residues. Trimming removed 5 bases from V and 1 base from J; junction bases left unmatched: 1. Written as DNA, the CDR3 is TGTGCCAGCAGCAGACAGGGGGGCACAGATACGCAGTATTTT. Translated: CASSRQGGTDTQYF.

This clone occurred a few times. J is TRBJ2-2 and V is TRBV5-1, with D perhaps TRBD1 (6 bases). CDR1 is SGHRS and CDR2 is YFSETQ in the germline V gene. Between the trimmed V and J ends, which lost 4 bases and 6 bases, there was a span of 13 bases. The CDR3 covers 14 residues. CDR3 region: CASSQTTGPGELFF. The CDR3 nucleotides are TGCGCCAGCAGCCAAACTACAGGGCCCGGGGAGCTGTTTTTT.

The rearrangement links TRBV5-1 to TRBJ2-5, with a possible D match to TRBD1 (5 bases). The CDR3 contains 14 residues. Germline lookup yields CDR1 SGHRS and CDR2 YFSETQ. V shed 1 base and J shed 2 bases, with 9 bases lying between them. Here the CDR3 reads CASSLRGDQETQYF. In DNA form, the CDR3 reads TGCGCCAGCAGCTTGAGGGGCGATCAAGAGACCCAGTACTTC.

The gene calls are TRBV4-1 and TRBJ1-4; no clear D gene. V shed 4 bases and J shed 0 bases, with 12 bases lying between them. Germline V gene sequence: CDR1 MGHRA, CDR2 YSYEKL. CDR3 length: 16 amino acids. The CDR3, as DNA: TGCGCCAGCAGCCCTCCTCCAGAAACAACTAATGAAAAACTGTTTTTT. This codes for CASSPPPETTNEKLFF.

The chain recombines TRBV25-1 with TRBJ2-1, with 11 positions matching TRBD2. Losses at the gene ends were 6 bases for V and 0 bases for J; bases not matched to a gene: 7. The CDR3 has 17 amino acids. Germline CDR1 and CDR2: MGHDK and SYGVNS. The CDR3 bases are TGTGCCAGCAGCGGTGGGACTAGCGGTAGCTCCTACAATGAGCAGTTCTTC. It translates to CASSGGTSGSSYNEQFF. The full variable domain, with the rest looked up from reference TRBV25-1 and TRBJ2-1, is EADIYQTPRYLVIGTGKKITLECSQTMGHDKMYWYQQDPGMELHLIHYSYGVNSTEKGDLSSESTVSRIRTEHFPLTLESARPSHTSQYLCASSGGTSGSSYNEQFFGPGTRLTVL.

V is TRBV6-1 and J is TRBJ2-5, with 7 bases matching TRBD2. This CDR3 is 16 amino acids long. The trim removed 4 bases at V and 4 bases at J, leaving 12 bases unmatched. Looked up from germline, CDR1 is MNHNS and CDR2 is SASEGT. This CDR3 reads CASSAGRTPRSETQYF. The DNA for the CDR3 is TGTGCCAGCAGTGCCGGGAGGACACCCCGGTCAGAGACCCAGTACTTC.

This sequence joins TRBV19 and TRBJ2-5; 8 bases are shared with TRBD1. Germline loops: CDR1 LNHDA, CDR2 SQIVND (reference sequence). The CDR3 spans 14 residues. V shed 5 bases, J shed 7 bases, and the junction held 9 bases outside the gene matches. CDR3 loop: CASSSQGEVGTQYF. The CDR3 region has the DNA TGTGCCAGTAGTTCACAGGGGGAGGTTGGGACCCAGTACTTC.

The V and J genes are TRBV4-3 and TRBJ2-7; the D is unclear. The CDR3 totals 14 residues. The germline V gene has CDR1 LGHNA and CDR2 YSLEER. V was shortened by 1 base and J by 1 base, with 8 bases between the two germline ends. Here the CDR3 reads CASSQVGSSYEQYF. CDR3 sequence (DNA): TGCGCCAGCAGCCAAGTCGGCAGTTCCTACGAGCAGTACTTC.

The genes are TRBV21-1 and TRBJ1-5. TRBV21-1 is a pseudogene. The CDR3 is made up of 15 amino acids. CDR3 DNA sequence: TGTGCCAGCAACATGGGAGGGATCGGCAATCAGCCCCAGCATTTT. It yields the protein CASNMGGIGNQPQHF.

The V and J genes are TRBV5-4 and TRBJ2-7; no definite D call. CDR1 is SGHNT, CDR2 YYREEE, per germline (reference sequence). V dropped 4 bases and J dropped 1 base, with 12 bases sitting between them. The CDR3 sequence is 14 residues long. This CDR3 is CASSPDATSYEQYF. CDR3 in DNA: TGTGCCAGCAGCCCGGACGCGACATCCTACGAGCAGTACTTC.

The chain's CDR3 is CASSLGLAGEETQYF. The CDR3 coding sequence is TGTGCCAGCAGCTTGGGACTAGCGGGAGAAGAGACCCAGTACTTC. This rearrangement joins TRBV5-4 to TRBJ2-5; TRBD2 matches at 12 bases. The germline V gene has CDR1 SGHNT and CDR2 YYREEE (reference sequence). The CDR3 is 15 amino acids. V shed 0 bases and J 3 bases; nucleotides not matched to a gene: 0. The whole variable domain, remainder taken from reference TRBV5-4 and TRBJ2-5, is ETGVTQSPTHLIKTRGQQVTLRCSSQSGHNTVSWYQQALGQGPQFIFQYYREEENGRGNFPPRFSGLQFPNYSSELNVNALELDDSALYLCASSLGLAGEETQYFGPGTRLLVL.

The V call is TRBV6-1, the J call TRBJ2-1, with 9 bases aligning to TRBD1. Per the germline V gene, CDR1 is MNHNS and CDR2 is SASEGT. J gave up 8 bases and V 6 bases, and 11 bases lay outside the gene matches. This CDR3 is built from 15 residues. As DNA, the CDR3 is TGTGCCAGCAGCCCTGGGACAGGGTGGGTCTATGAGCAGTTCTTC. This sequence encodes CASSPGTGWVYEQFF.

The chain combines TRBV5-1 with TRBJ2-3; TRBD2 aligns across 8 bases. Germline loops: CDR1 SGHRS, CDR2 YFSETQ. Trimming took 5 bases from V and 5 from J; bases not matched to a gene: 10. CDR3 length: 15 residues. CDR3 sequence (DNA): TGCGCCAGCAGTCGGGGGGGAGCCGACCGAGATACGCAGTATTTT. This sequence encodes CASSRGGADRDTQYF.

The chain couples TRBV7-2 to TRBJ2-1, with 8 bases aligning to TRBD2. Germline assignment: CDR1 SGHTA and CDR2 FQGNSA. There are 17 residues in the CDR3. V dropped 1 base and J dropped 3; count of bases not matched to a gene: 8. CDR3 nucleotides: TGTGCCAGCAGCTTAGATTCCTGGCGGGGGGACTACAATGAGCAGTTCTTC. Amino acids: CASSLDSWRGDYNEQFF.

This chain uses TRBV18 with TRBJ2-7; 8 bases fit TRBD1. This CDR3 has 12 residues. V dropped 5 bases and J dropped 7; count of bases not matched to a gene: 4. Germline lookup yields CDR1 KGHSH and CDR2 LQKENI. The chain's CDR3 is CASSTGQGEQYF. In nucleotides, the CDR3 is TGTGCCAGCTCAACCGGACAGGGAGAGCAGTACTTC.

The chain carries TRBV5-1 and TRBJ2-1, with TRBD1 matching over 10 bases. With 0 bases clipped from V and 3 bases from J, the junction kept 3 bases outside the gene matches. The CDR3 loop spans 16 amino acids. Germline-derived CDR1 and CDR2 are SGHRS and YFSETQ. For the CDR3, the DNA is TGCGCCAGCAGCTTGGATGGGACAGGGGACTACAATGAGCAGTTCTTC. Amino acids: CASSLDGTGDYNEQFF.

This rearrangement joins TRBV27 to TRBJ2-7; D unresolved. The ends were cut back, 7 bases at V and 3 bases at J, with 16 bases in the middle. The CDR3 loop spans 14 amino acids. The germline V gene has CDR1 MNHEY and CDR2 SMNVEV (reference sequence). CDR3 amino acids: CASKFSRLNYEQYF. The CDR3 DNA reads as TGTGCCAGCAAGTTTAGCAGGCTTAACTACGAGCAGTACTTC.

This sequence joins TRBV2 and TRBJ2-5, with 8 bases identical to TRBD1. The V segment lost 6 bases and the J segment 5 bases; nucleotides outside the gene matches: 8. This CDR3 contains 14 residues. CDR1 SNHLY and CDR2 FYNNEI come from the germline V gene. CDR3 region: CASSYRQGRETQYF. CDR3 nucleotides: TGTGCCAGCAGCTACCGACAGGGGCGGGAGACCCAGTACTTC. The full variable domain, in which reference TRBV2 and TRBJ2-5 provide the parts outside the CDR3, is EPEVTQTPSHQVTQMGQEVILRCVPISNHLYFYWYRQILGQKVEFLVSFYNNEISEKSEIFDDQFSVERPDGSNFTLKIRSTKLEDSAMYFCASSYRQGRETQYFGPGTRLLVL.

The chain uses TRBV6-4 and TRBJ2-1, with D possibly being TRBD1 or TRBD2 (5 bases each). The CDR3 has 11 amino acids. CDR1 and CDR2 (germline): MRHNA, SNTAGT. As DNA, the CDR3 is TGTACTAGACAGTTTTACAATGAGCAGTTCTTC. It encodes CTRQFYNEQFF.

The chain uses TRBV4-1 and TRBJ2-7; 8 nucleotides line up with TRBD1. The CDR3 is 15 residues long. The germline V gene has CDR1 MGHRA and CDR2 YSYEKL. The junction had 11 bases not matched to a gene; V was cut back by 3 bases and J by 7 bases. The CDR3 is CASSHRDRIPGEQYF. For the CDR3, the DNA is TGCGCCAGCAGCCACCGGGACAGGATCCCTGGGGAGCAGTACTTC.

The rearrangement uses TRBV4-2 and TRBJ1-3; no reliable D call. Germline V gene lookup returns CDR1 LGHNA and CDR2 YNFKEQ. The CDR3 has 13 residues. With 0 bases removed from V and 4 bases from J, the gap between germline ends came to 4 bases. The CDR3 loop is CASSQDPGNTIYF. CDR3 sequence (DNA): TGTGCCAGCAGCCAAGACCCGGGAAACACCATATATTTT.

The sample holds one count of this clone. The chain couples TRBV7-9 to TRBJ1-4, with 8 bases identical to TRBD1. V was pared by 4 bases and J by 4 bases, with 5 bases of the junction left unmatched. Germline V gene sequence: CDR1 SEHNR, CDR2 FQNEAQ (reference sequence). This CDR3 has 15 amino acids. The DNA of the CDR3 is TGTGCCAGCAGCTCGGGACAGGTGAATAATGAAAAACTGTTTTTT. The encoded protein is CASSSGQVNNEKLFF.

The chain has TRBV29-1 and TRBJ2-1; TRBD2 might be the D (6 bases). Germline lookup yields CDR1 SQVTM and CDR2 ANQGSEA. The CDR3 loop spans 13 amino acids. V dropped 5 bases and J dropped 7 bases, with 15 bases sitting between them. The CDR3 DNA reads as TGCAGCGTTTGGTCTAGCGTACGGAATGAGCAGTTCTTC. This gives the protein CSVWSSVRNEQFF.

The CDR3 coding sequence is TGTGCCAGCAGCTTGGAGGGACTAGCGGGAGGGTTAGCAGATACGCAGTATTTT. Protein product: CASSLEGLAGGLADTQYF. This sequence joins TRBV5-6 and TRBJ2-3, with 16 bases matching TRBD2. Germline V lookup: CDR1 SGHDT, CDR2 YYEEEE. CDR3 size: 18 residues. V lost 0 bases to trimming and J lost 4 bases; unmatched junction nucleotides: 5.

The chain has TRBV11-2 and TRBJ2-7; TRBD1 matches 9 bases. From germline, CDR1 is SGHAT and CDR2 FQNNGV. The V and J ends lost 6 bases and 3 bases, in that order; junction bases with no gene match: 15. The CDR3 runs to 17 residues. The CDR3 DNA reads as TGTGCCAGCAGAGAACAGGGGGCAACCCTAAGGGGCTACGAGCAGTACTTC. This codes for CASREQGATLRGYEQYF.

The rearrangement joins TRBV5-4 to TRBJ1-4; D is uncertain. CDR1 and CDR2 from the germline V gene are SGHNT and YYREEE (reference sequence). With 4 bases removed from V and 4 bases from J, the gap between germline ends came to 11 bases. The CDR3 loop spans 14 amino acids. The CDR3 DNA sequence: TGTGCCAGCAGCCTGGGGAGGAGTAATGAAAAACTGTTTTTT. Its protein product is CASSLGRSNEKLFF.

The chain is built from TRBV15 and TRBJ2-1, with 7 bases lining up with TRBD2. The germline V gene has CDR1 LNHNV and CDR2 YYDKDF (reference sequence). V was clipped by 8 bases and J by 0 bases; unmatched bases: 16. CDR3 length: 18 amino acids. The CDR3 DNA follows: TGTGCCACCCACTCCCCGGGACCAGGGAGGGGCTCCTACAATGAGCAGTTCTTC. Translating gives CATHSPGPGRGSYNEQFF.